What follows are 9 T cell receptor beta chains derived from one specimen sequenced in a study of radiotherapy plus CTLA-4 blockade in lung cancer. This table comes from immunoSEQ multiplex PCR, and its TCRdb copy is limited to in-frame clones, with some not included. The sample yields about 98,000 clones, approximately 78% seen once. The sample here was peripheral blood, taken from a patient treated with radiotherapy plus ipilimumab. The receptors were gathered from a human donor with non-small cell lung cancer who had a partial response to radiotherapy plus ipilimumab.

Concerning this clone: Other DNA sequences in this specimen translate into the identical CDR3. In nucleotides, the CDR3 is TGTGCCAGCAGCCTTCGAGGCGCCTATGGCTACACCTTC. It is translated as CASSLRGAYGYTF. The V call is TRBV27, the J call TRBJ1-2; D call uncertain. The CDR3 is 13 residues long. The germline CDR1 and CDR2 sequences are MNHEY and SMNVEV (reference sequence). Between the trimmed V and J ends, which lost 6 bases and 4 bases, there was a span of 12 bases.

The rearrangement joins TRBV28 to TRBJ2-7; TRBD1 agrees at 9 bases. The CDR3 totals 14 residues. V was pared by 6 bases and J by 5 bases, with 8 bases of the junction left unmatched. Per germline, CDR1 MDHEN and CDR2 SYDVKM. CDR3 loop: CASREDRGGDEQYF. The CDR3 region has the DNA TGTGCCAGCAGAGAGGACAGGGGTGGGGACGAGCAGTACTTC.

The rearrangement links TRBV6-1 to TRBJ1-3; the D is unclear. V gave up 2 bases and J gave up 11 bases, with 16 bases separating them. The CDR3 consists of 14 residues. From germline, CDR1 is MNHNS and CDR2 SASEGT. In nucleotides, the CDR3 is TGTGCCAGCAGTGAAACGGTAACAACGAGGGCCATATATTTT. It codes for CASSETVTTRAIYF.

The chain combines TRBV6-5 with TRBJ1-3; no clear D gene. Germline assignment: CDR1 MNHEY and CDR2 SVGAGI. The CDR3 is made up of 13 amino acids. Trimming left V 6 bases short and J 0 bases short, with 6 bases between. CDR3 sequence reads: CASSLFSGNTIYF. The CDR3 region has the DNA TGTGCCAGCAGCCTCTTCTCTGGAAACACCATATATTTT.

This sequence joins TRBV6-6 and TRBJ1-1; D call uncertain. The germline V gene has CDR1 MNHNY and CDR2 SVGAGI (reference sequence). Trimming removed 5 bases at V and 6 bases at J, with 10 bases between. The CDR3 covers 12 residues. The DNA of the CDR3 is TGTGCCAGCAGTCGAGAGGGCCCTGAAGCTTTCTTT. Protein product: CASSREGPEAFF.

CDR3 DNA sequence: TGTGCCAGTAGCACGAGCAGGGGGCGGACTAACACCGGGGAGCTGTTTTTT. It encodes CASSTSRGRTNTGELFF. The rearrangement links TRBV19 to TRBJ2-2; 8 bases are shared with TRBD1. The CDR3 sequence is 17 residues long. V was pared by 6 bases and J by 2 bases, with 11 bases of the junction left unmatched. Per germline, CDR1 LNHDA and CDR2 SQIVND (reference sequence).

The gene calls are TRBV29-1 and TRBJ1-1, with 7 bases fitting TRBD1. Germline CDR1 and CDR2: SQVTM and ANQGSEA. CDR3 length: 13 amino acids. V gave up 7 bases and J gave up 1 base; unmatched junction bases: 6. This chain's CDR3 is CSERQGRNTEAFF. The CDR3 nucleotides are TGCAGCGAAAGACAGGGAAGGAACACTGAAGCTTTCTTT.

In DNA form, the CDR3 reads TGTGCCAGTAGTACCAGACTCGGGGTATCCTACGAGCAGTACTTC. It specifies CASSTRLGVSYEQYF. The chain carries TRBV19 and TRBJ2-7; D perhaps matches TRBD2 (5 bases). Trimming took 4 bases from V and 1 from J, leaving 14 bases between them. The CDR3 contains 15 residues. CDR1 LNHDA and CDR2 SQIVND come from the germline V gene (reference sequence).

This chain connects TRBV5-3 to TRBJ2-4; 7 bases match TRBD2. TRBV5-3 is an ORF, with its function uncertain. The CDR3 is made up of 14 amino acids. Trimming cost V 4 bases and J 3 bases; bases outside gene matches: 4. This chain's CDR3 is CARSVREDKNIQYF. In DNA, the CDR3 is TGTGCCAGAAGCGTCCGGGAGGACAAAAACATTCAGTACTTC.